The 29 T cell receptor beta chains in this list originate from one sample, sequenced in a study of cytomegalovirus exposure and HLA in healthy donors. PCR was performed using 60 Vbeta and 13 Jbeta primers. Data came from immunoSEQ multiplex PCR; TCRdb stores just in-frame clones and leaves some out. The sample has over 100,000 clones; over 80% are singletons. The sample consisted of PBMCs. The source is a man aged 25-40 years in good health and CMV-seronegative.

The CDR3 spells CAVRTSGVEDTQYF. CDR3 DNA sequence: TGTGCCGTCCGGACTAGCGGGGTAGAGGATACGCAGTATTTT. The V call is TRBV10-3, the J call TRBJ2-3; TRBD2 agrees at 12 bases. Germline V lookup: CDR1 ENHRY, CDR2 SYGVKD. The CDR3 is made up of 14 amino acids. V was clipped by 11 bases and J by 6 bases; unmatched bases: 9.

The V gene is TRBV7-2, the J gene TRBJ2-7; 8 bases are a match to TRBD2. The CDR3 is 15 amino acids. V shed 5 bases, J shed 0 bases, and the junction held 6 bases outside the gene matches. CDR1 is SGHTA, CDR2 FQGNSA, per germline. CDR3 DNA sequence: TGTGCCAGCAGCCCGGGCGGGGGGTCCTCCTACGAGCAGTACTTC. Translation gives CASSPGGGSSYEQYF.

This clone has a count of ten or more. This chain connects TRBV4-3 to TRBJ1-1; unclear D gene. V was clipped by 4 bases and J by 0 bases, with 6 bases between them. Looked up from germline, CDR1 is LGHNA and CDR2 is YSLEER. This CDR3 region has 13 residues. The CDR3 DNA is TGCGCCAGCAGCCGGGCAGTGAACACTGAAGCTTTCTTT. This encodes CASSRAVNTEAFF.

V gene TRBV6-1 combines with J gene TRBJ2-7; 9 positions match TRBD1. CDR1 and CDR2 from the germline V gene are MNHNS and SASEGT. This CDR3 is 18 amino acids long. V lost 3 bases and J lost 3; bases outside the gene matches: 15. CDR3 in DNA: TGTGCCAGCAGTGAGTCAGGGACAGGGACCCAAATCGTCTACGAGCAGTACTTC. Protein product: CASSESGTGTQIVYEQYF.

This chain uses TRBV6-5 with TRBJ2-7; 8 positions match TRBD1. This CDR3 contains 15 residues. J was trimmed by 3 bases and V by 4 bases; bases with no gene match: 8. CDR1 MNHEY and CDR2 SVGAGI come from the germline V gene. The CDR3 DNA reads TGTGCCAGCAGTTTCACCGGGACAGGAGTCTACGAGCAGTACTTC. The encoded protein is CASSFTGTGVYEQYF.

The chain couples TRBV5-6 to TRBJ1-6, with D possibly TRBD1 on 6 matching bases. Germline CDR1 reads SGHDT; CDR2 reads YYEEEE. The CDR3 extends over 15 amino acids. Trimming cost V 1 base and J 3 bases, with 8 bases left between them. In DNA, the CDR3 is TGTGCCAGCAGCTTGCTGACAGGCTATAATTCACCCCTCCACTTT. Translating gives CASSLLTGYNSPLHF.

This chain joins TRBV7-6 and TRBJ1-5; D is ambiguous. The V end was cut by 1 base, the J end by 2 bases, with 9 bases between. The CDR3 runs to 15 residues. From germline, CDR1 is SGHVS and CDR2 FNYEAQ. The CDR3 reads CASSLGPQGNQPQHF. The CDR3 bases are TGTGCCAGCAGCTTAGGGCCCCAGGGCAATCAGCCCCAGCATTTT.

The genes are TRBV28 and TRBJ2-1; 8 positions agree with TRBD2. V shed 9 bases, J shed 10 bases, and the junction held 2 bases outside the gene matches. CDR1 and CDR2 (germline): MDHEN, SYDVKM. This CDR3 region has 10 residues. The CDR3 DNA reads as TGTGCCAGAGTAGCGGGGGAGCAGTTCTTC. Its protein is CARVAGEQFF.

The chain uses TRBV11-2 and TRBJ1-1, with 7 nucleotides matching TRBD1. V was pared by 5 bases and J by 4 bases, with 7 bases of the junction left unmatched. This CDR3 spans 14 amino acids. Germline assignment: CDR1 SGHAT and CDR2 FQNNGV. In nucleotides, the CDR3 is TGTGCCAGCAGCGTCCGACAGGGAGTCACTGAAGCTTTCTTT. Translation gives CASSVRQGVTEAFF.

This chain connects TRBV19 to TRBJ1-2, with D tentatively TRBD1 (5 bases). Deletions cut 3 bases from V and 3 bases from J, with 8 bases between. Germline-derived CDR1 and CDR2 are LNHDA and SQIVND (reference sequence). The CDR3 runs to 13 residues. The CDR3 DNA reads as TGTGCCAGTAGTATCGGGGGGTACTATGGCTACACCTTC. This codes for CASSIGGYYGYTF.

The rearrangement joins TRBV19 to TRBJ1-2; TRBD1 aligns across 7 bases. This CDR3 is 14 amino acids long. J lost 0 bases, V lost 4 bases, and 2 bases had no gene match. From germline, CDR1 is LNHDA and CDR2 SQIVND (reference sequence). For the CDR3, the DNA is TGTGCCAGTAGTAAAGACAGGGCTAACTATGGCTACACCTTC. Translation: CASSKDRANYGYTF.

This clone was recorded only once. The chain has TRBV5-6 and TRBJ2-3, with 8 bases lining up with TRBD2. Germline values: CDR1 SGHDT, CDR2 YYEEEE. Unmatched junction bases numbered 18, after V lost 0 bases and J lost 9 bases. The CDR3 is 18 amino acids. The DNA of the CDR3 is TGTGCCAGCAGCTTGGCTGGCGGCGGGGGGCTAACCGGGAACACGCAGTATTTT. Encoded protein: CASSLAGGGGLTGNTQYF.

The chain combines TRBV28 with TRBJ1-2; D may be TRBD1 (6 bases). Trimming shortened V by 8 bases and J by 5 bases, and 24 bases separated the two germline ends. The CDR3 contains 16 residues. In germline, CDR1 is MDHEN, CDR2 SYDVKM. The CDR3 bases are TGTGCCAGCGCCCCTTGGGACAACGTCGCAGGGTATGGCTACACCTTC. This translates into CASAPWDNVAGYGYTF.

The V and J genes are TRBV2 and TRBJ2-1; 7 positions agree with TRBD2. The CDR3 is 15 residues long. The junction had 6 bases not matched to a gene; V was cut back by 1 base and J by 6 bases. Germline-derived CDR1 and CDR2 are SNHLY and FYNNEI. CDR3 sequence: CASSEDLGGRNEQFF. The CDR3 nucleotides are TGTGCCAGCAGTGAAGATTTGGGAGGGCGCAATGAGCAGTTCTTC.

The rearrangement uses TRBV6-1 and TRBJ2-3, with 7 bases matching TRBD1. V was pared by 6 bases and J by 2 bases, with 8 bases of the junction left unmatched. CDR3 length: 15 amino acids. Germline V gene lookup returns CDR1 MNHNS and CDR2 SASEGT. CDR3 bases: TGTGCCAGCAGCACATGGGGACAGCACACAGATACGCAGTATTTT. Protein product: CASSTWGQHTDTQYF.

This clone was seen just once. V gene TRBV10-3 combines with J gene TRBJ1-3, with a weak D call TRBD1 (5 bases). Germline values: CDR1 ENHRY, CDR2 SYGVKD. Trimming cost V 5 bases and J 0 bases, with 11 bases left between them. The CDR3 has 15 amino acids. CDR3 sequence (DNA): TGTGCCATCAGTAAGCGGGGCAGCTCTGGAAACACCATATATTTT. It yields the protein CAISKRGSSGNTIYF.

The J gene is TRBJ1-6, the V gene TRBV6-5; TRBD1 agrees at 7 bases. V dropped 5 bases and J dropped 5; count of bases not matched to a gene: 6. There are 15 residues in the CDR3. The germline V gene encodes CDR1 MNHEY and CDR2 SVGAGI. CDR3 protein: CASSPNRGNNSPLHF. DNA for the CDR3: TGTGCCAGCAGTCCCAACAGGGGAAATAATTCACCCCTCCACTTT.

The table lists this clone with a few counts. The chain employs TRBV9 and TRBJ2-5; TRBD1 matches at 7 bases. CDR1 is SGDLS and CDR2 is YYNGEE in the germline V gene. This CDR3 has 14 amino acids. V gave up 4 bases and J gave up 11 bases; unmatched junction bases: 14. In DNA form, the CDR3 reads TGTGCCAGCAGCCCACGGACAGGCCGCATGGAGCAGTACTTC. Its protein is CASSPRTGRMEQYF.

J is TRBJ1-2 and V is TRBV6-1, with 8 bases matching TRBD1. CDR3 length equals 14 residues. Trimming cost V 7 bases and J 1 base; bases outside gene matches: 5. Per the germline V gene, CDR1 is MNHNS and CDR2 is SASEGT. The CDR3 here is CASIKDRGNYGYTF. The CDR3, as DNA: TGTGCCAGCATCAAAGACAGGGGTAACTATGGCTACACCTTC.

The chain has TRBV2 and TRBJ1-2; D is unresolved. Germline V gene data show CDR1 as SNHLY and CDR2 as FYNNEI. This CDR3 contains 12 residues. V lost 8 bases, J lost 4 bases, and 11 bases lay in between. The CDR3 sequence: CASLRGGYGYTF. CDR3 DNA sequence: TGTGCCAGCTTGCGGGGAGGCTATGGCTACACCTTC.

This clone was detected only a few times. The DNA of the CDR3 is TGTGCCAGCAGTGTTACAGGGGGAGTAGATACGCAGTATTTT. It translates to CASSVTGGVDTQYF. The V call is TRBV9, the J call TRBJ2-3, with 8 bases lining up with TRBD1. Per the germline V gene, CDR1 is SGDLS and CDR2 is YYNGEE. J lost 5 bases, V lost 5 bases, and 7 bases had no gene match. This CDR3 comprises 14 residues.

CDR3 region: CASSFGGAGTDTQYF. In DNA form, the CDR3 reads TGTGCCAGCAGCTTCGGCGGGGCTGGCACAGATACGCAGTATTTT. The chain carries TRBV5-6 and TRBJ2-3, with D perhaps TRBD2 (6 bases). The CDR3 runs 15 residues. V lost 2 bases and J lost 1, with 11 bases in between. Per germline, CDR1 SGHDT and CDR2 YYEEEE.

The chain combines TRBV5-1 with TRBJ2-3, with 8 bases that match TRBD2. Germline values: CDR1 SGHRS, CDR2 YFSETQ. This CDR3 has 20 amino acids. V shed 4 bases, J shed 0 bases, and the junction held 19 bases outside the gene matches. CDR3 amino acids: CASSPRHPGLVIPSTDTQYF. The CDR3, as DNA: TGCGCCAGCAGCCCGCGGCACCCGGGACTAGTGATTCCTAGCACAGATACGCAGTATTTT.

The CDR3 sequence is CVRSSRGQGGTEAFF. CDR3 DNA: TGTGTCAGAAGCTCAAGGGGACAGGGGGGCACTGAAGCTTTCTTT. This chain links TRBV7-5 with TRBJ1-1; the table's D gene call, TRBD1, was not cross checked with the DNA. TRBV7-5 is designated a pseudogene. The CDR3 extends over 15 amino acids.

The CDR3 region is CASFKGWSYEQYF. The DNA of the CDR3 is TGTGCCAGCTTCAAGGGGTGGTCCTACGAGCAGTACTTC. The J gene is TRBJ2-7, the V gene TRBV6-5; D may be TRBD1 (5 bases). CDR1 and CDR2 from the germline V gene are MNHEY and SVGAGI. The CDR3 loop spans 13 amino acids. The V gene lost 8 bases and the J gene lost 1 base, with 12 bases spanning the gap.

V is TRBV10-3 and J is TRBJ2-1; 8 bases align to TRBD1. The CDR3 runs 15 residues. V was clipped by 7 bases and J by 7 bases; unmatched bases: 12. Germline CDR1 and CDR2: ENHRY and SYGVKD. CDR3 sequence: CAINQGARAGNEQFF. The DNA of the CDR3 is TGTGCCATCAACCAGGGGGCTCGGGCTGGGAATGAGCAGTTCTTC.

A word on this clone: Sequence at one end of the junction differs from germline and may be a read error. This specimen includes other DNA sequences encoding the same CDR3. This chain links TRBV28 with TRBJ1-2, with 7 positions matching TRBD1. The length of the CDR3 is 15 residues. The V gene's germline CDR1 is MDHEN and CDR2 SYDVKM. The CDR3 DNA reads TGCGCCAGCAGTTCGGCGGGACAGAACTACTATGGCTACACCTTC. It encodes CASSSAGQNYYGYTF.

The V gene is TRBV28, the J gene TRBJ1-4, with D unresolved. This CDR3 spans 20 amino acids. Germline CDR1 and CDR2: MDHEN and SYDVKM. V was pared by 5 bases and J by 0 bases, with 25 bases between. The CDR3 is CASSGRSGWAAIATNEKLFF. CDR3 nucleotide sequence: TGTGCCAGCAGTGGACGGTCGGGATGGGCAGCTATTGCAACTAATGAAAAACTGTTTTTT. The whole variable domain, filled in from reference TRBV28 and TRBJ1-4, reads DVKVTQSSRYLVKRTGEKVFLECVQDMDHENMFWYRQDPGLGLRLIYFSYDVKMKEKGDIPEGYSVSREKKERFSLILESASTNQTSMYLCASSGRSGWAAIATNEKLFFGSGTQLSVL.

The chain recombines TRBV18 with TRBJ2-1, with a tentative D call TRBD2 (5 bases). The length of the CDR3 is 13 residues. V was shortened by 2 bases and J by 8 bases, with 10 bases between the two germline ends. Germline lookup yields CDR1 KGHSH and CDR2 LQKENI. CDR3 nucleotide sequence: TGTGCCAGCTCACCAAACATGGAGGATGAGCAGTTCTTC. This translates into CASSPNMEDEQFF. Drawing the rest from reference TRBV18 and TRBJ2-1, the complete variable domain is NAGVMQNPRHLVRRRGQEARLRCSPMKGHSHVYWYRQLPEEGLKFMVYLQKENIIDESGMPKERFSAEFPKEGPSILRIQQVVRGDSAAYFCASSPNMEDEQFFGPGTRLTVL.